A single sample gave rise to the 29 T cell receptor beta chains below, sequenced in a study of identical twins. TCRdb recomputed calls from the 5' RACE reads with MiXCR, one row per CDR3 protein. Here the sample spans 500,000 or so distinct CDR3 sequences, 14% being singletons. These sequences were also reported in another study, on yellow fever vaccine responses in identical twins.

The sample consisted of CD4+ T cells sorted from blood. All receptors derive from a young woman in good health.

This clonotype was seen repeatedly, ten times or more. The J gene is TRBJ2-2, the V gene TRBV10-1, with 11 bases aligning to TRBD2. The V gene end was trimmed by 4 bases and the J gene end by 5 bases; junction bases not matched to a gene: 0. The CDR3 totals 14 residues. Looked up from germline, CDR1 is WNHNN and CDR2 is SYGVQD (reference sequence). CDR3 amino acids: CASSGLAGTGELFF. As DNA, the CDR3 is TGCGCCAGCAGTGGACTAGCGGGGACCGGGGAGCTGTTTTTT.

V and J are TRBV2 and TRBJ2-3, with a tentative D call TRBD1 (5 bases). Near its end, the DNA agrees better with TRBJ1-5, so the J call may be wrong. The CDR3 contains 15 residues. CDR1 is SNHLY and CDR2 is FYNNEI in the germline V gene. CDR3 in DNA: TGTGCCAGCAGTGTAGTAGCGGGGGTCACAGATACGCAGCATTTT. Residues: CASSVVAGVTDTQHF.

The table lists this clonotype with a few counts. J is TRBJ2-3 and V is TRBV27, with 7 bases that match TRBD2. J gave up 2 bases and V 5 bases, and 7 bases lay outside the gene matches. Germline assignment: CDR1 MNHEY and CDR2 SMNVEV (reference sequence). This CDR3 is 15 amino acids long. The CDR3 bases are TGTGCCAGCAGTCGGACTAGGCCCCACACAGATACGCAGTATTTT. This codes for CASSRTRPHTDTQYF.

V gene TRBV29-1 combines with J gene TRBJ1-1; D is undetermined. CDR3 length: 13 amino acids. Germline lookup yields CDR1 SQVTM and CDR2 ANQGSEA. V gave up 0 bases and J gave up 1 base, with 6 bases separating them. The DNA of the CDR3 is TGCAGCGTTGAAGATTTCCAGAACACTGAAGCTTTCTTT. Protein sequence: CSVEDFQNTEAFF.

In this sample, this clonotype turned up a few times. The CDR3 DNA sequence: TGTGCCTGGAGTGTAATAGGAAATTCACCCCTCCACTTT. The encoded protein is CAWSVIGNSPLHF. The rearrangement joins TRBV30 to TRBJ1-6; D call uncertain. Trimming removed 0 bases from V and 7 bases from J, with 7 bases in between. Germline V gives CDR1 GTSNPN, CDR2 SVGIG (reference sequence). CDR3 length equals 13 residues.

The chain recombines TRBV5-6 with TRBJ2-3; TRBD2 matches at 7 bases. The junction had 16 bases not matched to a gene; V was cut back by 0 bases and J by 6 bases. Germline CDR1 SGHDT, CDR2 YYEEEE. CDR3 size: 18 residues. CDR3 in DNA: TGTGCCAGCAGCTTGGGATTACTAGCGCCTCAAAGTGCGGATACGCAGTATTTT. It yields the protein CASSLGLLAPQSADTQYF.

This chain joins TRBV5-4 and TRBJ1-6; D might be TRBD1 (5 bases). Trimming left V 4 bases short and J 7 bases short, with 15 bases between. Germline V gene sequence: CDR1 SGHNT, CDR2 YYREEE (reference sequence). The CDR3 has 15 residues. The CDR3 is CASSRGLDTNSPLHF. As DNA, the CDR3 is TGTGCCAGCAGCCGCGGCTTGGACACGAATTCACCCCTCCACTTT.

CDR3: CATSRDLAATDTQYF. CDR3 coding DNA: TGTGCCACCAGCAGAGATCTGGCGGCCACAGATACGCAGTATTTT. The V and J genes are TRBV15 and TRBJ2-3; the D is unclear. The V gene lost 0 bases and the J gene lost 2 bases, with 9 bases spanning the gap. CDR1 is LNHNV and CDR2 is YYDKDF in the germline V gene (reference sequence). This CDR3 is 15 amino acids long.

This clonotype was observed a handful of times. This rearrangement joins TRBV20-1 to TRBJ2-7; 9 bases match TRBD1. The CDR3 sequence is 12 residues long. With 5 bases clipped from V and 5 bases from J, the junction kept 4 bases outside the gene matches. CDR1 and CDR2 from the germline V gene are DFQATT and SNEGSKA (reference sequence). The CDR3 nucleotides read TGCAGTGCTCCGGACAGGGGCGACGAGCAGTACTTC. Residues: CSAPDRGDEQYF.

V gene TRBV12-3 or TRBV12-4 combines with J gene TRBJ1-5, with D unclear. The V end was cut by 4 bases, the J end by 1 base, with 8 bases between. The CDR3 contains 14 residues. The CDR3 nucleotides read TGTGCCAGCAGTTATACCAGCAGCAATCAGCCCCAGCATTTT. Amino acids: CASSYTSSNQPQHF.

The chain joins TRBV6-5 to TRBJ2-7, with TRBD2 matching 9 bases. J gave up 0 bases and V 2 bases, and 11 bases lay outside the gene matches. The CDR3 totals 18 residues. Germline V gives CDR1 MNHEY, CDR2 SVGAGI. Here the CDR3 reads CASSYGPLSSGVSYEQYF. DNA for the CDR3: TGTGCCAGCAGTTACGGTCCTCTCTCTAGCGGGGTCTCCTACGAGCAGTACTTC.

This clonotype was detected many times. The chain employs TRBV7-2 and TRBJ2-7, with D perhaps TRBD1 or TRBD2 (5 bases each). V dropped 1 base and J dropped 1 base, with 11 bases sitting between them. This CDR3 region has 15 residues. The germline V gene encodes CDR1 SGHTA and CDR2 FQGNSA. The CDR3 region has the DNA TGTGCCAGCAGCTTAGGGGCAGGGAGATCCTACGAGCAGTACTTC. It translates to CASSLGAGRSYEQYF.

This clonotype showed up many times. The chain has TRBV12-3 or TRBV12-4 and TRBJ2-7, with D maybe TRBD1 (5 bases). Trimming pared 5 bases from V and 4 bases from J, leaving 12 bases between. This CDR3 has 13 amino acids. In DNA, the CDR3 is TGTGCCAGCAGTAATTACAGGATTTACGAGCAGTACTTC. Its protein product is CASSNYRIYEQYF.

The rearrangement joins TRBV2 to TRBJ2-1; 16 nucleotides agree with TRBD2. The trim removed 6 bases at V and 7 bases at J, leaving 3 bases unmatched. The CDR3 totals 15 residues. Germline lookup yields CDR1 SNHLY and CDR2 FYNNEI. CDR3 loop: CASSGTSGRENEQFF. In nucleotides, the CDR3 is TGTGCCAGCAGCGGGACTAGCGGGAGGGAGAATGAGCAGTTCTTC.

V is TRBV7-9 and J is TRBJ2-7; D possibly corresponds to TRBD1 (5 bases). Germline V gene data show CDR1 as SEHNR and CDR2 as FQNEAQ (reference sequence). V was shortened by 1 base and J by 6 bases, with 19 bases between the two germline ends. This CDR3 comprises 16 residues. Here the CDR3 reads CASSLVLGQGLGEQYF. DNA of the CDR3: TGTGCCAGCAGCTTAGTGTTAGGGCAGGGCCTTGGCGAGCAGTACTTC.

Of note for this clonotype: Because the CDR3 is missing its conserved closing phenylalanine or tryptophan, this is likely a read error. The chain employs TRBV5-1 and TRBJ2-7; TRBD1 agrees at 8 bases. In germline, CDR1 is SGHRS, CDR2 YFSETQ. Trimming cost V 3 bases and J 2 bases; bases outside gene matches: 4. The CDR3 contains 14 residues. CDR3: CASSSWGQAYEQYS. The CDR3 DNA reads TGCGCCAGCAGCTCGTGGGGACAGGCCTACGAGCAGTACTCC.

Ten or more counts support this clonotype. The CDR3 DNA follows: TGCAGTGCTAGAGATTGGCAGAAGCAGTTCTTC. This gives the protein CSARDWQKQFF. The rearrangement uses TRBV20-1 and TRBJ2-1; D uncertain. Germline CDR1 is DFQATT and CDR2 is SNEGSKA (reference sequence). CDR3 length: 11 amino acids. V lost 0 bases and J lost 11, with 8 bases in between.

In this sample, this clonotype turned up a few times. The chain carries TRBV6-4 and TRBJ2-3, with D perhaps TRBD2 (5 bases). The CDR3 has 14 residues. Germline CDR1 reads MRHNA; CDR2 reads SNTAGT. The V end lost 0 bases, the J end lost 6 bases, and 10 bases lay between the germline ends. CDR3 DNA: TGTGCCAGCAGTGACTCGGGGAGAACGGATACGCAGTATTTT. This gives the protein CASSDSGRTDTQYF.

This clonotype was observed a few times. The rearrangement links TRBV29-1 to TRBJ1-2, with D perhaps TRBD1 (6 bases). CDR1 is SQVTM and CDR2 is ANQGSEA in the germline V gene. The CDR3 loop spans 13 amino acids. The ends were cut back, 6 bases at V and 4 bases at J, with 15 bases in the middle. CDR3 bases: TGCAGCGTCGGACAGCCAGTCAGCTATGGCTACACCTTC. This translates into CSVGQPVSYGYTF.

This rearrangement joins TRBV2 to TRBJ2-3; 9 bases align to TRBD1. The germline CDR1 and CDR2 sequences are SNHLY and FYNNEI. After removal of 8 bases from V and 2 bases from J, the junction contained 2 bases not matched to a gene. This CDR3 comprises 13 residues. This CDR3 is CASGTGYTDTQYF. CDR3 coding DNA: TGTGCCAGCGGGACAGGGTACACAGATACGCAGTATTTT.

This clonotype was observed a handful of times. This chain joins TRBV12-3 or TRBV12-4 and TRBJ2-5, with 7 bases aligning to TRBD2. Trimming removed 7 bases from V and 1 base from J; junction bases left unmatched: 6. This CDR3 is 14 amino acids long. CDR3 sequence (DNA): TGTGCCAGCACTCTTGGGGGGGTCCAAGAGACCCAGTACTTC. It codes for CASTLGGVQETQYF.

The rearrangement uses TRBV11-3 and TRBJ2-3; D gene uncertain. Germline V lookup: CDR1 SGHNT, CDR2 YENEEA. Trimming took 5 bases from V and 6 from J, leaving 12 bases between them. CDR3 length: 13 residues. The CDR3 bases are TGTGCCAGCAGCCTCAACCAATTGGATACGCAGTATTTT. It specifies CASSLNQLDTQYF. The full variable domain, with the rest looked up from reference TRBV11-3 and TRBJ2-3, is EAGVVQSPRYKIIEKKQPVAFWCNPISGHNTLYWYLQNLGQGPELLIRYENEEAVDDSQLPKDRFSAERLKGVDSTLKIQPAELGDSAVYLCASSLNQLDTQYFGPGTRLTVL.

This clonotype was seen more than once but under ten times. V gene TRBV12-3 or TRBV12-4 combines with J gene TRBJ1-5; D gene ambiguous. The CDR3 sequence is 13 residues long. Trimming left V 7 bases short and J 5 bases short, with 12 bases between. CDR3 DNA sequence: TGTGCCAGCACCAGCACAATTTATCAGCCCCAGCATTTT. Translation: CASTSTIYQPQHF.

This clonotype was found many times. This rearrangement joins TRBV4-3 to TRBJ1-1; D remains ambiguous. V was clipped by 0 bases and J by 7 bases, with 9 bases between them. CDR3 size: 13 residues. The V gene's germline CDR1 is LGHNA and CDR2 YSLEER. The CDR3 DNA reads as TGCGCCAGCAGCCAAGAGGGGTTGAGTGAAGCTTTCTTT. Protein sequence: CASSQEGLSEAFF.

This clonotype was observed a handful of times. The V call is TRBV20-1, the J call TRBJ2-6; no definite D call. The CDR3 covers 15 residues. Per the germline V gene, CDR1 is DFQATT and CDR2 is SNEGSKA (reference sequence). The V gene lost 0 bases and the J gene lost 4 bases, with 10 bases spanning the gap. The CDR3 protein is CSAREGSTGANVLTF. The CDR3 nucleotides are TGCAGTGCTAGAGAAGGATCTACCGGGGCCAACGTCCTGACTTTC.

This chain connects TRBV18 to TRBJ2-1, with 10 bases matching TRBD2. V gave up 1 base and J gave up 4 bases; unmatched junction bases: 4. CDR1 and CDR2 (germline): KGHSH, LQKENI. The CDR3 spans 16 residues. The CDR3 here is CASSPRSAGGYNEQFF. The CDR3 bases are TGTGCCAGCTCACCACGATCAGCGGGGGGGTACAATGAGCAGTTCTTC.

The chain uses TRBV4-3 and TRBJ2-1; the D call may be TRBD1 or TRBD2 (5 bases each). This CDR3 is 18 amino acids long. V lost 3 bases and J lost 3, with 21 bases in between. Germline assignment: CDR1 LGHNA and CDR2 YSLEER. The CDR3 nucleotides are TGCGCCAGCAGCCAGGTGTCCCCTCGCATTGGGGGCTACAATGAGCAGTTCTTC. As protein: CASSQVSPRIGGYNEQFF.

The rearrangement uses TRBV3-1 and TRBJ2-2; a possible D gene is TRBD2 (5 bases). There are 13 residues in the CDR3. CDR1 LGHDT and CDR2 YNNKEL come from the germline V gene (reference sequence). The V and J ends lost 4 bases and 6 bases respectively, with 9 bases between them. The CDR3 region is CASSRRKAGELFF. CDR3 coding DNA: TGTGCCAGCAGCCGGAGGAAGGCCGGGGAGCTGTTTTTT.

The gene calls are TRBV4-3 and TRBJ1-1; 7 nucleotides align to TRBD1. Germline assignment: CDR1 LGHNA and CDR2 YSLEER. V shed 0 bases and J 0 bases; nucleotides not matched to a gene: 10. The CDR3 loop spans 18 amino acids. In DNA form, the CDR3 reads TGCGCCAGCAGCCAAGATATCAGACAGGGCAGCTTGAACACTGAAGCTTTCTTT. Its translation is CASSQDIRQGSLNTEAFF.